The present TCR beta chain was sequenced within a study of blood T cell repertoires in COVID-19. At the level of the study: The United States, Italy and Spain were the sources of the acute and convalescent COVID-19 samples. The cDNA or gDNA used as material had been derived from T cells, B-cell-depleted T cells, or PBMCs.

Seattle patient enrollment occurred during active infection, with longitudinal follow-up thereafter. Sequencing was performed with immunoSEQ multiplex PCR; in TCRdb, only in-frame clones are kept and a portion is missing. There are 350,000 to 500,000 clones in the sample; around nine tenths occur only once, and 0.75% to 0.85% lies in the top ten. Germline assignment: CDR1 LNHNV and CDR2 YYDKDF (reference sequence). The V end was cut by 5 bases, the J end by 5 bases, with 7 bases between. This CDR3 spans 12 amino acids. This sequence was found in a man aged 18 to 29 with COVID-19, enrolled during active disease. The sequenced sample consisted of peripheral blood. This chain links TRBV15 with TRBJ1-5; the D gene is possibly TRBD1 (5 bases). CDR3 protein: CATSRGDQPQHF. The CDR3 DNA sequence: TGTGCCACCAGCCGGGGGGATCAGCCCCAGCATTTT. Variable domain in full (rest from reference TRBV15 and TRBJ1-5): DAMVIQNPRYQVTQFGKPVTLSCSQTLNHNVMYWYQQKSSQAPKLLFHYYDKDFNNEADTPDNFQSRRPNTSFCFLDIRSPGLGDTAMYLCATSRGDQPQHFGDGTRLSIL.